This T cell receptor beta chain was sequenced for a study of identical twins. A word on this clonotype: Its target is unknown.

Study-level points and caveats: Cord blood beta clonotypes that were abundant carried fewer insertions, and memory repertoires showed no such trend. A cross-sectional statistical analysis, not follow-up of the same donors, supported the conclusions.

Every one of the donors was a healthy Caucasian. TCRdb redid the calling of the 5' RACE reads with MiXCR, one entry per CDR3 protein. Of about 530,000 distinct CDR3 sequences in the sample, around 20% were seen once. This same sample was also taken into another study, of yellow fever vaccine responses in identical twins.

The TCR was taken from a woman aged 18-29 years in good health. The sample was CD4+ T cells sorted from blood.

The CDR3: CSARDSSSPLHF. CDR3 in DNA: TGCAGTGCTAGAGATTCTAGCTCACCCCTCCACTTT. The chain couples TRBV20-1 to TRBJ1-6; no clear D. Trimming removed 0 bases from V and 10 bases from J, with 7 bases in between. The V gene's germline CDR1 is DFQATT and CDR2 SNEGSKA (reference sequence). There are 12 residues in the CDR3.